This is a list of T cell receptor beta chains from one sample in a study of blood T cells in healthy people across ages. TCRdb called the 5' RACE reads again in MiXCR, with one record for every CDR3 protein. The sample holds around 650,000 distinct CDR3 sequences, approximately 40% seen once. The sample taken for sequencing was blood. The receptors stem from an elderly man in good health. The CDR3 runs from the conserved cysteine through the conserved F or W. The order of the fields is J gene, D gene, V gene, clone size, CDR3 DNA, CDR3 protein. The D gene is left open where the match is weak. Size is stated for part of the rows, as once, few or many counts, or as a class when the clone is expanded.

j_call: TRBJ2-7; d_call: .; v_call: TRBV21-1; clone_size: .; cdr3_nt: TGTGCCATATTAAGGATGGGCTACGAGCAGTACTTC; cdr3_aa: CAILRMGYEQYF
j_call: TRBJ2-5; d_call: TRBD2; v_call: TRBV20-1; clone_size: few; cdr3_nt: TGCAGTGCTAGAGATCTTCGACTAGCGGAGCAAGAGACCCAGTACTTC; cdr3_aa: CSARDLRLAEQETQYF
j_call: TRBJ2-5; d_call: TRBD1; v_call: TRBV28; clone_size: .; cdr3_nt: TGTGCCAGCAGCCCCCTACGGACAGGGAAAGAGACCCAGTACTTC; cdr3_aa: CASSPLRTGKETQYF
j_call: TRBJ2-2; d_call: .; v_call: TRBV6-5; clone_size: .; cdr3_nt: TGTGCCAGCAGGGGGGGAGTGACCGGGGAGCTGTTTTTT; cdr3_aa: CASRGGVTGELFF
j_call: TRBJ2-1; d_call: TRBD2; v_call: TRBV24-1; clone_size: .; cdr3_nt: TGTGCCACCAGTGATGCAAGCGGGAGGGGCTACAATGAGCAGTTCTTC; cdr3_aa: CATSDASGRGYNEQFF
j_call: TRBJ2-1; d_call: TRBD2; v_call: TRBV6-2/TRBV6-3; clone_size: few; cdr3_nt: TGTGCCAGCAGCCCTCCGGGAGGACTAGTTGATAAGTTCTTC; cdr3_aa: CASSPPGGLVDKFF
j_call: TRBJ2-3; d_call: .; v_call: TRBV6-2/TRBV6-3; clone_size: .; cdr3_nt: TGTGCCAGCAGGCCCAATCGGCGGGCCAGCACAGATACGCAGTATTTT; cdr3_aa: CASRPNRRASTDTQYF
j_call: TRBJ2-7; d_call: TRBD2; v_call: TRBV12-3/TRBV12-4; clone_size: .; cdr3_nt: TGTGCCAGCAGTCCGATAAGACTAGCGGGGGGGAACGAGCAGTACTTC; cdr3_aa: CASSPIRLAGGNEQYF
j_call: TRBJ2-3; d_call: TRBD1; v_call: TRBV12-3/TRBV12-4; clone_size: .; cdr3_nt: TGTGCCAGCAGTATACAGGGGCCAGATACGCAGTATTTT; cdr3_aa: CASSIQGPDTQYF
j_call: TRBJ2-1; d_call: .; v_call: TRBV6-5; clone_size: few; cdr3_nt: TGTGCCAGCAGTTACAGGGGTTCTCATAGCTCCTACAATGAGCAGTTCTTC; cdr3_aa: CASSYRGSHSSYNEQFF
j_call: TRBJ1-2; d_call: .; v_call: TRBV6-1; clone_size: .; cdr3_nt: TGTGCCAGCAGTGAAGGGGACGGCTGTGGCTACACCTTC; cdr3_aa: CASSEGDGCGYTF
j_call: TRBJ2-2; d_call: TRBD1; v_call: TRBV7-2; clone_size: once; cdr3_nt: TGTGCCAGCAACCGAGGGGGCTATGGGGAGCTGTTTTTT; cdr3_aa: CASNRGGYGELFF
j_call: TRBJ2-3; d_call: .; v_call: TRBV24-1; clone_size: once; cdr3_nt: TGTGCCACCAGTGTCAGTGGAGATACGCAGTATTTT; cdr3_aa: CATSVSGDTQYF